A selection of T cell receptor beta chains follows, all from one sample in a study of T cell responses to AZD1222 COVID-19 vaccine. The table came from immunoSEQ multiplex PCR; TCRdb's copy has only in-frame clones and leaves some out. Here the sample spans more than 100,000 clones, 80% to 90% being singletons. Sequenced here: peripheral blood, sampled on day 0 of AZD1222 vaccination. Receptor source: an adult in good health. Each CDR3 is given with its conserved first and last residue. Fields, in order: D gene, clone size, V gene, CDR3 protein. A D gene is named only where the DNA matches it firmly. Clone size is shown for a subset of rows, as once, few, many or a class of expanded clone.

TRBD1	.	TRBV2	CASSVISDRLGEQYF
TRBD1	.	TRBV27	CASKKGRQGDNEQFF
TRBD1	.	TRBV29-1	CSVEPGQGATDTQYF
.	.	TRBV1	CTSSQPSRDEQYF
TRBD2	.	TRBV24-1	CATSRLAGTSYEQYF
.	.	TRBV11-3	CASIPPRGYNEQFF
.	.	TRBV28	CASSVPRATNTEAFF
.	.	TRBV7-6	CASSLGVGDSGNTIYF
.	.	TRBV2	CASRENSNQPQHF
.	few	TRBV7-3	CASSLTTYNEQFF
TRBD1	few	TRBV27	CASSSTGVYGYTF
TRBD1	.	TRBV27	CASSSLDRVGYGYTF
.	.	TRBV5-4	CASSLDSNTEAFF
.	.	TRBV27	CASSFERGPGNTIYF
.	few	TRBV6-1	CASSEGVRSHNEQFF
.	.	TRBV15	CATSRVLRASQETQYF
TRBD2	.	TRBV24-1	CATSDPGTSGTDTQYF
TRBD2	.	TRBV10-2	CASRTSGSDTQYF
.	.	TRBV4-2	CASSQEDYNEQFF
.	.	TRBV3-1/TRBV3-2	CASSQGGLPYEQYF
TRBD1	.	TRBV3-1/TRBV3-2	CASSQQGRGGEQFF
TRBD1	.	TRBV19	CASSMGTGSVEQYF
TRBD2	once	TRBV3-1/TRBV3-2	CASSLRLAGGSQTQYF
.	.	TRBV18	CASSPPSLSYNEQFF
.	.	TRBV3-1/TRBV3-2	CASSQDSDEQYF
.	.	TRBV10-2	CASRLGVPYGYTF
TRBD1	.	TRBV7-9	CASSFARDRGLTEAFF
TRBD1	.	TRBV5-1	CASSPRGAEEKLFF
.	.	TRBV11-2	CASSLGQGGNQPQHF
.	.	TRBV7-3	CASSSRQATEAFF
.	.	TRBV6-8	CASSHLRAPDGLEQYF
TRBD2	few	TRBV10-3	CAISESKGGLAGVMEQFF
TRBD2	.	TRBV5-4	CASSSSGILAYEQYF